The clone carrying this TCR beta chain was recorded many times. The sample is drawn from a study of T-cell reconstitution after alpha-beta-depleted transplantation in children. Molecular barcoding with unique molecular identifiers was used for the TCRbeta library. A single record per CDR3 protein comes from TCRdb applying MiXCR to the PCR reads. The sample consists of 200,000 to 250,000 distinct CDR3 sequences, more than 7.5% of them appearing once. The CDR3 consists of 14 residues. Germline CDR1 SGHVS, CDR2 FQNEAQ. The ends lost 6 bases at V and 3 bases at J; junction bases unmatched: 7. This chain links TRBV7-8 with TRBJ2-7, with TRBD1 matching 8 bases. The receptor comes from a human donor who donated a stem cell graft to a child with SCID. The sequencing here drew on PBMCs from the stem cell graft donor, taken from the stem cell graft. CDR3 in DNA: TGTGCCAGCAGGACTAGACAGGGGAACTACGAGCAGTACTTC. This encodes CASRTRQGNYEQYF.